This TCR delta chain was recorded in a study of gammadelta T cells in human blood. General observations from the study: Polyclonal expansion of innate γδ T cells after birth appeared microbially driven.

The J segment lost 4 bases and the V segment lost 0 bases, leaving 5 bases of the junction unmatched. The germline CDR1 and CDR2 sequences are TSWWSYY and QGS. The CDR3 is 17 amino acids. TCRdb reanalysed the RT-PCR reads via CATT. Of 1,500 to 2,000 delta-chain clones in the sample, 6% to 7.5% were seen once. By share, this clone ranks as medium-sized. Its antigen is as yet unknown. The sample taken for sequencing was non-Vgamma9Vdelta2 gamma-delta T cells from fetal blood. The chain recombines TRDV1 with TRDJ1; 13 positions match TRDD3. The source is a human fetus. Here the CDR3 DNA reads TGTGCTCTTGGGGAACTAGAAACTGGGGGATACGGCGATAAACTCATCTTT. This translates into CALGELETGGYGDKLIF.